The present T cell receptor beta chain was sequenced within a study of T-cell reconstitution after alpha-beta-depleted transplantation in children. Study-wide points: The high TCRbeta diversity at day 60 in some patients came from surviving recipient T cells and thymic progenitors. Alpha-beta T cells about two months after transplant reportedly derived from several hundred expanded graft clones.

This CDR3 comprises 18 residues. Germline values: CDR1 MNHEY, CDR2 SVGAGI. Trimming removed 1 base from V and 0 bases from J, with 16 bases in between. It was with unique molecular identifiers that the TCRbeta library was prepared. One entry per CDR3 protein, called by TCRdb with MiXCR from the PCR reads. The data hold roughly 570,000 distinct CDR3 sequences, with approximately 30% observed a single time. Comment on this clonotype: Its matching antigen is unknown.

This receptor was identified in a boy younger than two with Wiskott-Aldrich syndrome, due to receive a stem cell transplant. The gene calls are TRBV6-5 and TRBJ1-3; a weak D match, TRBD1 (5 bases). The specimen comprised PBMCs, sampled before TCRalphabeta/CD19-depleted stem cell transplant. The chain's CDR3 is CASSYFGSGTLSGNTIYF. The CDR3 DNA sequence: TGTGCCAGCAGTTACTTTGGTTCCGGGACGCTCTCTGGAAACACCATATATTTT.